These 7 T cell receptor beta chains were all obtained from the same sample, sequenced in a study of blood T cell repertoires in COVID-19. TCRdb's copy holds only in-frame clones and misses some; the assay was immunoSEQ multiplex PCR. The sample has just over 250,000 clones, roughly nine tenths seen once; the top ten hold approximately 4.3%. The sample comprised peripheral blood. The source of these receptors is a man aged 55 to 70 who had recovered from COVID-19.

The chain carries TRBV6-2 or TRBV6-3 and TRBJ2-1, with 10 bases matching TRBD1. CDR1 is MNHEY, CDR2 SVGEGT, per germline. The CDR3 runs to 14 residues. The ends lost 5 bases at V and 7 bases at J; junction bases unmatched: 5. The CDR3 region has the DNA TGTGCCAGCAGTCAGGACAGGGGGAAGAATGAGCAGTTCTTC. Its protein is CASSQDRGKNEQFF.

V gene TRBV24-1 combines with J gene TRBJ1-6, with 9 bases matching TRBD1. The J segment lost 12 bases and the V segment lost 8 bases, leaving 7 bases of the junction unmatched. Germline V gene sequence: CDR1 KGHDR, CDR2 SFDVKD. The CDR3 consists of 13 residues. Here the CDR3 DNA reads TGTGCCACCATCCGGGACAGGGTAAAACCCCTCCACTTT. Protein: CATIRDRVKPLHF.

This chain connects TRBV4-2 to TRBJ2-5; 10 nucleotides match TRBD1. CDR1 and CDR2 (germline): LGHNA, YNFKEQ. The CDR3 is 15 amino acids. Germline trimming cut 4 bases from V and 6 bases from J; bases unmatched to any gene: 8. CDR3 amino acids: CASSPRQGAMKTQYF. In nucleotides, the CDR3 is TGTGCCAGCAGCCCTCGACAGGGGGCCATGAAGACCCAGTACTTC.

There are a few counts of this clone. The chain couples TRBV14 to TRBJ2-7; D gene unclear. The CDR3 loop spans 14 amino acids. V was cut by 0 bases and J by 6 bases, with 12 bases left in between. The germline gives CDR1 SGHDN, CDR2 FVKESK. CDR3 bases: TGTGCCAGCAGCCAAGATCTCGGCCGCGGCGAGCAGTACTTC. It encodes CASSQDLGRGEQYF. The complete variable domain, with remaining parts taken from reference TRBV14 and TRBJ2-7, reads EAGVTQFPSHSVIEKGQTVTLRCDPISGHDNLYWYRRVMGKEIKFLLHFVKESKQDESGMPNNRFLAERTGGTYSTLKVQPAELEDSGVYFCASSQDLGRGEQYFGPGTRLTVT.

This chain joins TRBV5-5 and TRBJ2-7; D is undetermined. Per germline, CDR1 SGHKS and CDR2 YYEKEE (reference sequence). The length of the CDR3 is 13 residues. Trimming took 0 bases from V and 5 from J, leaving 9 bases between them. CDR3 nucleotides: TGTGCCAGCAGCTTGGGATCCGAGAACGAGCAGTACTTC. This gives the protein CASSLGSENEQYF. The full variable domain, in which reference TRBV5-5 and TRBJ2-7 provide the parts outside the CDR3, is DAGVTQSPTHLIKTRGQQVTLRCSPISGHKSVSWYQQVLGQGPQFIFQYYEKEERGRGNFPDRFSARQFPNYSSELNVNALLLGDSALYLCASSLGSENEQYFGPGTRLTVT.

This chain uses TRBV14 with TRBJ2-3; 8 nucleotides line up with TRBD1. Trimming at V came to 4 bases and at J to 4 bases, leaving 10 bases not matched to a gene. In germline, CDR1 is SGHDN, CDR2 FVKESK. The CDR3 runs to 16 residues. The CDR3 DNA sequence: TGTGCCAGCAGCCCACACGGCACAGGGGGACCAGATACGCAGTATTTT. Protein: CASSPHGTGGPDTQYF. Complete variable domain (other parts from reference TRBV14 and TRBJ2-3): EAGVTQFPSHSVIEKGQTVTLRCDPISGHDNLYWYRRVMGKEIKFLLHFVKESKQDESGMPNNRFLAERTGGTYSTLKVQPAELEDSGVYFCASSPHGTGGPDTQYFGPGTRLTVL.

The genes are TRBV3-1 (or the pseudogene TRBV3-2) and TRBJ2-2, with 9 bases lining up with TRBD2. The ends lost 2 bases at V and 10 bases at J; junction bases unmatched: 8. This CDR3 is built from 15 residues. Germline V gene sequence: CDR1 LGHDT, CDR2 YNNKEL (reference sequence). The CDR3 here is CASSQWRGGLLELFF. In DNA form, the CDR3 reads TGTGCCAGCAGCCAATGGCGGGGGGGCCTTTTGGAGCTGTTTTTT.